The rows below give T cell receptor beta chains drawn from one sample of a study of CD8 T cells in ankylosing spondylitis. TCRdb reanalysed the 5' RACE reads using MiXCR and keeps one entry per CDR3 protein. Seen here are approximately 250,000 distinct CDR3 sequences, over 30% observed once, and the top ten hold approximately 4%. Sequencing used blood, either unsorted or a sorted T cell fraction (not recorded which). The receptors derive from a male donor with ankylosing spondylitis or in good health (not recorded which). Both conserved end residues are part of each CDR3. A D gene is named only where the DNA matches it firmly. Some rows have no size entry. The others give once, few or many, or a class for an expanded clone.

TRBV28	TRBD1	TRBJ2-7	few	TGTGCCAGCAACTCTATAGGGACAGGGACCGAGCAGTACTTC	CASNSIGTGTEQYF
TRBV20-1	-	TRBJ2-1	-	TGCAGTGCTGAAGACAGTAGCTCCTACAATGAGCAGTTCTTC	CSAEDSSSYNEQFF
TRBV4-1	-	TRBJ2-3	-	TGCGCCAGCAGCCAAGTGACGTTGGGGGCTGCTAGAGATACGCAGTATTTT	CASSQVTLGAARDTQYF
TRBV29-1	-	TRBJ2-1	-	TGCAGCGTTGAAGATGCAGGGCCCTACAATGAGCAGTTCTTC	CSVEDAGPYNEQFF
TRBV3-1	-	TRBJ2-7	-	TGTGCCAGCAGCCCGACTAGATTCGCCTACGAGCAGTACTTC	CASSPTRFAYEQYF
TRBV28	-	TRBJ2-3	-	TGTGCCAGCAGTTCCGGACTACACACAGATACGCAGTATTTT	CASSSGLHTDTQYF
TRBV7-9	-	TRBJ1-1	-	TGTGCCAGCAGCCCCCCGTCCCAAATCACTGAAGCTTTCTTT	CASSPPSQITEAFF
TRBV27	TRBD1	TRBJ2-7	few	TGTGCCAGCAGTCTTCAAAGGGACAGGGGGCCCGAGCAGTACTTC	CASSLQRDRGPEQYF
TRBV28	TRBD1	TRBJ2-5	many	TGTGCCAGCAGAACCGCAGGGGGCGGTGGCGAGACCCAGTACTTC	CASRTAGGGGETQYF
TRBV7-7	-	TRBJ1-5	-	TGTGCTAGCAGCTTAGCCCGGGGCAGGGAGAACAATCAGCCCCAGCATTTT	CASSLARGRENNQPQHF
TRBV7-3	-	TRBJ1-5	-	TGTGCCAGCAGCTTAACGAAGGCAGGGGGCAATCAGCCCCAGCATTTT	CASSLTKAGGNQPQHF
TRBV10-3	TRBD2	TRBJ2-2	-	TGTGCCATCAGTGCTGCGAGCGGGGGAATATCCGGGGAGCTGTTTTTT	CAISAASGGISGELFF
TRBV6-5	-	TRBJ1-2	-	TGTGCCAGCAGTTCTCCCGTCGGGCAGGGAATAAACTATGGCTACACCTTC	CASSSPVGQGINYGYTF
TRBV7-9	-	TRBJ2-1	-	TGTGCCAGCAAGGGGGTCTACAATGAGCAGTTCTTC	CASKGVYNEQFF
TRBV6-1	-	TRBJ1-1	-	TGTGCCGTCATTAGGGACGGGATGAACACTGAAGCTTTCTTT	CAVIRDGMNTEAFF
TRBV20-1	TRBD2	TRBJ2-2	-	TGCAGTGCATATCCGGGACTAGCGGGGGTGAACACCGGGGAGCTGTTTTTT	CSAYPGLAGVNTGELFF
TRBV11-1	TRBD2	TRBJ2-7	-	TGTGCCAGCAGCGGCACACAAGAAGGACTAGCGGGGGGCTACGAGCAGTACTTC	CASSGTQEGLAGGYEQYF
TRBV12-2	-	TRBJ2-1	-	TGTGCAAGTCGCTTAGTCTGCAGAAACAATGAGCAGTTCTTC	CASRLVCRNNEQFF
TRBV20-1	-	TRBJ2-1	-	TGCAGTGCTAGTTTGGCCCGACATTACAATGAGCAGTTCTTC	CSASLARHYNEQFF
TRBV10-3	TRBD2	TRBJ2-1	few	TGTGCCATCAGTGAGTCACGAGCGGGGGGGCTTGGCAATGAGCAGTTCTTC	CAISESRAGGLGNEQFF
TRBV12-3/TRBV12-4	TRBD1	TRBJ2-1	-	TGTGCCAGCAGTCCGGGACAGGGTATCGAGCAGTTCTTC	CASSPGQGIEQFF
TRBV25-1	TRBD1	TRBJ1-5	-	TGTGCCAGCAGTGAATATTCAGGGGGACAGCCCCAGCATTTT	CASSEYSGGQPQHF
TRBV12-3/TRBV12-4	-	TRBJ1-6	few	TGTGCCAGCAGTTTCGGGGCCTCAAGCTCCTATAATTCACCCCTCCACTTT	CASSFGASSSYNSPLHF
TRBV20-1	-	TRBJ1-5	few	TGCAGTGCCTTTACAGGGAGACAGCCCCAGCATTTT	CSAFTGRQPQHF
TRBV10-2	TRBD1	TRBJ2-7	few	TGCGCCAGCAGGACCGGGACAGGGGCTGGCGAGCAGTACTTC	CASRTGTGAGEQYF
TRBV7-9	-	TRBJ1-2	-	TGTGCCAGCAGCCCGCTTGGAATTTTCTATGGCTACACCTTC	CASSPLGIFYGYTF
TRBV29-1	-	TRBJ2-5	-	TGCAGCGTTGTTCCCCAAATAGTTTGGGAGACCCAGTACTTC	CSVVPQIVWETQYF
TRBV20-1	TRBD1	TRBJ1-2	-	TGCAGTGCTAGAGATGGGGACAGGGGAAGCTATGGCTACACCTTC	CSARDGDRGSYGYTF
TRBV12-3/TRBV12-4	TRBD2	TRBJ2-1	-	TGTGCCAGCAGTCCGAGCGGGGGGGGGCCCAATGAGCAGTTCTTC	CASSPSGGGPNEQFF
TRBV12-3/TRBV12-4	-	TRBJ2-5	-	TGTGCCAGCAGTTTAGTCCCAAAAGAGACCCAGTACTTC	CASSLVPKETQYF
TRBV25-1	-	TRBJ2-7	-	TGTGCCAGCAGTGAACCCGGACAGTCCTACGAGCAGTACTTC	CASSEPGQSYEQYF
TRBV4-2	-	TRBJ2-2	few	TGTGCCAGCAGCCAAGGAGGAGTGACCACCGGGGAGCTGTTTTTT	CASSQGGVTTGELFF
TRBV11-2	-	TRBJ2-4	-	TGTGCCAGCAGCTTCTCGGTCCTTTCCAAAAACATTCAGTACTTC	CASSFSVLSKNIQYF
TRBV5-5	-	TRBJ1-5	-	TGTGCCAGCAGCTTAGGGTACGAGGGTCCCAATCAGCCCCAGCATTTT	CASSLGYEGPNQPQHF
TRBV5-1	-	TRBJ2-7	-	TGCGCCAGCAGCCCGGAGGGGACGAGCTACGAGCAGTACTTC	CASSPEGTSYEQYF
TRBV24-1	-	TRBJ1-2	-	TGTGCCACCAGTGATAGCATCGACTATGGCTACACCTTC	CATSDSIDYGYTF
TRBV10-3	TRBD1	TRBJ1-2	-	TGTGCCATCAGGGGGACAGCTTCTGATGGCTACACCTTC	CAIRGTASDGYTF
TRBV20-1	-	TRBJ2-1	-	TGCAGTGCTAGAGATAGGCGGGGGCCCTTCTACAATGAGCAGTTCTTC	CSARDRRGPFYNEQFF
TRBV24-1	TRBD2	TRBJ2-3	few	TGTGCCACCAGTGACCCCGGGACTAGCGGGGGGGCCCCCGATACGCAGTATTTT	CATSDPGTSGGAPDTQYF
TRBV12-3/TRBV12-4	-	TRBJ2-3	few	TGTGCCAGCGGCTCTAGCGCCCGAGATACGCAGTATTTT	CASGSSARDTQYF
TRBV5-5	-	TRBJ2-5	-	TGTGCCAGCAGCTTCCGGGACGGGCTCCAAGAGACCCAGTACTTC	CASSFRDGLQETQYF
TRBV5-1	TRBD1	TRBJ2-7	-	TGCGCCAGCGGTGGATCCGGGACAGGGTTGCACGAGCAGTACTTC	CASGGSGTGLHEQYF
TRBV12-3/TRBV12-4	-	TRBJ2-1	-	TGTGCCAGCAGTCCGGACAGTGAGCAGTTCTTC	CASSPDSEQFF
TRBV7-8	-	TRBJ1-2	-	TGTGCCAGCAGCCCCGGGACTGCCTACTATGGCTACACCTTC	CASSPGTAYYGYTF
TRBV6-5	-	TRBJ2-7	-	TGTGCCAGCAGTTACTCAGAGGGGTGGTCCTACGAGCAGTACTTC	CASSYSEGWSYEQYF
TRBV7-8	-	TRBJ2-3	-	TGTGCCAGCAGCTTAGCCGCAGGGGTAGATACGCAGTATTTT	CASSLAAGVDTQYF
TRBV7-9	-	TRBJ1-5	-	TGTGCCAGCAGCAACGGCGGTCAGCCCCAGCATTTT	CASSNGGQPQHF
TRBV20-1	-	TRBJ2-1	-	TGCAGTGCTAGAGTGAGACTTTCCTACAATGAGCAGTTCTTC	CSARVRLSYNEQFF
TRBV5-1	-	TRBJ1-2	-	TGCGCCAGCAGCTTGGCCGGGGAGCCAGGGGATCATCGTTTGGATGGCTACACCTTC	CASSLAGEPGDHRLDGYTF
TRBV24-1	-	TRBJ1-5	many	TGTGCCACCAGTGGTACCGGTTTCGGAGGGGCGCCCCAGCATTTT	CATSGTGFGGAPQHF
TRBV29-1	-	TRBJ2-5	-	TGCAGCGTTGTAGTCCGTGGGGTGGAGACCCAGTACTTC	CSVVVRGVETQYF
TRBV5-1	-	TRBJ1-1	-	TGCGCCAGCAGCTTGGCCACGACAGGTGAAGCTTTCTTT	CASSLATTGEAFF